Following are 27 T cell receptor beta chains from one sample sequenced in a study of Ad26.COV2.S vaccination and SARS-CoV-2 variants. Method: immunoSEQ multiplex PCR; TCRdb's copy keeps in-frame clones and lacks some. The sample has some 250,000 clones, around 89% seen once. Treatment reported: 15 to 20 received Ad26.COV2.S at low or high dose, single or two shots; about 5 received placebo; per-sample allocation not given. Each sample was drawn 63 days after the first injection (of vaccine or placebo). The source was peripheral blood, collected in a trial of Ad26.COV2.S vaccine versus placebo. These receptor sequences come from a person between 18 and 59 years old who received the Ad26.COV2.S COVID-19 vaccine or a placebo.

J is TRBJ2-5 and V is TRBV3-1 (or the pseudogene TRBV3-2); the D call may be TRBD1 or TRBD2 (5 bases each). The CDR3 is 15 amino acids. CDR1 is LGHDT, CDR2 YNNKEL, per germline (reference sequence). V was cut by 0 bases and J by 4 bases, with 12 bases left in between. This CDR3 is CASSQDSGAGETQYF. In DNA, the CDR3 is TGTGCCAGCAGCCAAGATTCCGGGGCGGGAGAGACCCAGTACTTC.

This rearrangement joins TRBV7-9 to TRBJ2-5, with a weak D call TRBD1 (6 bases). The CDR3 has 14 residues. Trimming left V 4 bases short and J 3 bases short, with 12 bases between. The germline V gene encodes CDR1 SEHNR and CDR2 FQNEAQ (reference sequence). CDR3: CASSSTGLEETQYF. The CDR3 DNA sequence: TGTGCCAGCAGCTCTACAGGGCTTGAAGAGACCCAGTACTTC.

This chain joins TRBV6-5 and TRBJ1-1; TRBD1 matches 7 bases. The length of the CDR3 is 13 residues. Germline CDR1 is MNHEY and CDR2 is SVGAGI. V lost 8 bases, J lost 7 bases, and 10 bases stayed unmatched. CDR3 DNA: TGTGCCAGCCCTCAGGGGGGGGGCCTTGAAGCTTTCTTT. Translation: CASPQGGGLEAFF.

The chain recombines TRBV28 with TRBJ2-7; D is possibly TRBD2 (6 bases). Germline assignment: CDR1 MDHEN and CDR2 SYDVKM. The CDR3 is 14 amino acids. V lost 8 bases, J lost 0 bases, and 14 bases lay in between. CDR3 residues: CASGRGTYSYEQYF. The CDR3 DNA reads TGTGCCAGCGGCCGGGGGACGTACTCCTACGAGCAGTACTTC.

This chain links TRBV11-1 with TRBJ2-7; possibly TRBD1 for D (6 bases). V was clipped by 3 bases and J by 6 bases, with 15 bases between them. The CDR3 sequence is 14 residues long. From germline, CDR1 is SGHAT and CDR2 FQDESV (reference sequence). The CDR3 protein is CASSFLQTGPEQYF. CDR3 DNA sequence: TGTGCCAGCAGCTTTCTACAAACAGGGCCCGAGCAGTACTTC.

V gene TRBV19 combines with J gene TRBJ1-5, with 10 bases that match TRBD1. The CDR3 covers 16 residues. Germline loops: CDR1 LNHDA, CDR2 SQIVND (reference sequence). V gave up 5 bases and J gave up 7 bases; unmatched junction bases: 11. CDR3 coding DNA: TGTGCCAGTAGTTTTCCCCCGGGACAGGGGCCACAGCCCCAGCATTTT. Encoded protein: CASSFPPGQGPQPQHF.

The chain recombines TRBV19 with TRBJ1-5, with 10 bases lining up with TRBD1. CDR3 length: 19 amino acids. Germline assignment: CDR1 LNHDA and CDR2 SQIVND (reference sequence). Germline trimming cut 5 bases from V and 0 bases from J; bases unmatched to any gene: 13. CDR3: CASSFISGTGDVSNQPQHF. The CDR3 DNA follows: TGTGCCAGTAGTTTCATCTCCGGGACAGGGGACGTTAGCAATCAGCCCCAGCATTTT.

For the CDR3, the DNA is TGTGCCAGCGGCCAGACAGATGTTAATGAAAAACTGTTTTTT. Protein sequence: CASGQTDVNEKLFF. The chain couples TRBV5-8 to TRBJ1-4; a possible D gene is TRBD1 (5 bases). The CDR3 loop spans 14 amino acids. Germline CDR1 SGHTS, CDR2 YDEGEE. Between the trimmed V and J ends, which lost 7 bases and 4 bases, there was a span of 14 bases.

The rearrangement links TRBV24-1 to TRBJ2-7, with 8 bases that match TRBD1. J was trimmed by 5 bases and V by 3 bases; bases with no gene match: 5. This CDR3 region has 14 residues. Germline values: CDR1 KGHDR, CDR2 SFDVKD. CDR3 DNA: TGTGCCACCAGTGATCGCGGACAGGGCCACGAGCAGTACTTC. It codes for CATSDRGQGHEQYF.

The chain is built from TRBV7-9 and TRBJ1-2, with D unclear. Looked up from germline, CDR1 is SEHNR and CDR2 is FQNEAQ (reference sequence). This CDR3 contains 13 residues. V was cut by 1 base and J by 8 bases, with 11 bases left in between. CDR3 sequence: CASSLDGVGGYTF. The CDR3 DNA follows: TGTGCCAGCAGCTTAGATGGGGTTGGCGGCTACACCTTC.

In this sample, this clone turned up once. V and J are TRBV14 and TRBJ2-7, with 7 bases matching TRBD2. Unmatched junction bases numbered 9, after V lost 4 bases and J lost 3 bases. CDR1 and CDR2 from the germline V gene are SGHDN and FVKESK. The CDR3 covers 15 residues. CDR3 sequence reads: CASSPQPGGFYEQYF. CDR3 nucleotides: TGTGCCAGCAGCCCCCAGCCGGGGGGATTCTACGAGCAGTACTTC. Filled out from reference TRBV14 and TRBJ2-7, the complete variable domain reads EAGVTQFPSHSVIEKGQTVTLRCDPISGHDNLYWYRRVMGKEIKFLLHFVKESKQDESGMPNNRFLAERTGGTYSTLKVQPAELEDSGVYFCASSPQPGGFYEQYFGPGTRLTVT.

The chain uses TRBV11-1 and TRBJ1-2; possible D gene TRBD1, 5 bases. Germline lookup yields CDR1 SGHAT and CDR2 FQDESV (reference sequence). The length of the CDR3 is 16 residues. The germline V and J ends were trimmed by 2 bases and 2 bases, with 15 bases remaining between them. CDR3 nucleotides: TGTGCCAGCAGCTTAAGGGACGATGGAGGGAACTATGGCTACACCTTC. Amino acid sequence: CASSLRDDGGNYGYTF. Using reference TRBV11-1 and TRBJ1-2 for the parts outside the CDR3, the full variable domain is EAEVAQSPRYKITEKSQAVAFWCDPISGHATLYWYRQILGQGPELLVQFQDESVVDDSQLPKDRFSAERLKGVDSTLKIQPAELGDSAMYLCASSLRDDGGNYGYTFGSGTRLTVV.

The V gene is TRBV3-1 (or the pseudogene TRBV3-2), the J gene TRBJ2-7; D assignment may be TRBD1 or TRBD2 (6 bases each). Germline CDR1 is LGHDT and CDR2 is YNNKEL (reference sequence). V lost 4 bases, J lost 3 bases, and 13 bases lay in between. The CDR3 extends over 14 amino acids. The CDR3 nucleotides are TGTGCCAGCAGCCGCCAGGAGGGGGACTACGAGCAGTACTTC. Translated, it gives CASSRQEGDYEQYF.

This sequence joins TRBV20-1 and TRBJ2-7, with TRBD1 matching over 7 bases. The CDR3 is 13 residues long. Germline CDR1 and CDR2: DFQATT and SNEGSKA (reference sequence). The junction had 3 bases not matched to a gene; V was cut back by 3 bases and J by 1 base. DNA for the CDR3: TGCAGTGCTAGTGAGGGGGCTTCCTACGAGCAGTACTTC. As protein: CSASEGASYEQYF.

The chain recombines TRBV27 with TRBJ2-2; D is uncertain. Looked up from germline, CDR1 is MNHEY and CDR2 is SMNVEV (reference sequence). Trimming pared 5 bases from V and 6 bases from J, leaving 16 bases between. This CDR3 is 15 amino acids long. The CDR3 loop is CASSTPRPTAGELFF. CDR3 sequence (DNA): TGTGCCAGCAGTACTCCTCGCCCCACGGCCGGGGAGCTGTTTTTT.

CDR3 protein: CASSLGWIAGEETQYF. Here the CDR3 DNA reads TGTGCCAGCAGCTTGGGTTGGATAGCGGGGGAAGAGACCCAGTACTTC. This chain connects TRBV7-2 to TRBJ2-5, with 9 bases matching TRBD2. The CDR3 sequence is 16 residues long. CDR1 is SGHTA, CDR2 FQGNSA, per germline. The J segment lost 3 bases and the V segment lost 3 bases, leaving 8 bases of the junction unmatched.

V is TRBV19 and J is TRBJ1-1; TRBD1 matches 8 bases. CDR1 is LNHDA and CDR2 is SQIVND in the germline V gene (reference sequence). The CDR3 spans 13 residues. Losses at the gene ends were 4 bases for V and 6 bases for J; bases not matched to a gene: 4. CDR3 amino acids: CASSTTGAAEAFF. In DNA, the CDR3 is TGTGCCAGTAGTACGACAGGGGCGGCTGAAGCTTTCTTT.

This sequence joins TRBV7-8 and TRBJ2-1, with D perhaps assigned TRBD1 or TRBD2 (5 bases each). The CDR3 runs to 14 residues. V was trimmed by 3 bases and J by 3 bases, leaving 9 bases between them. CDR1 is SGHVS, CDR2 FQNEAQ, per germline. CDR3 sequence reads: CASSFRDHYNEQFF. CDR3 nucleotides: TGTGCCAGCAGCTTCCGGGACCACTACAATGAGCAGTTCTTC.

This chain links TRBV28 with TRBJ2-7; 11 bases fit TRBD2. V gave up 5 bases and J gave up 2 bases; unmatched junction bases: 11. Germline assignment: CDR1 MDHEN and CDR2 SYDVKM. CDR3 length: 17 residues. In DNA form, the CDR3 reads TGTGCCAGCAGTGGGGACAGAGCGGGACTAGCGGCCTACGAGCAGTACTTC. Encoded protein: CASSGDRAGLAAYEQYF.

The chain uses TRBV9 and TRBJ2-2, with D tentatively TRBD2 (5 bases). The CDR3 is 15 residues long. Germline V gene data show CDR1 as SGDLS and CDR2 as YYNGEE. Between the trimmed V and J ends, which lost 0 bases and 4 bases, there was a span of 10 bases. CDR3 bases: TGTGCCAGCAGCGTAGGGGCGGGTCCCACCGGGGAGCTGTTTTTT. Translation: CASSVGAGPTGELFF.

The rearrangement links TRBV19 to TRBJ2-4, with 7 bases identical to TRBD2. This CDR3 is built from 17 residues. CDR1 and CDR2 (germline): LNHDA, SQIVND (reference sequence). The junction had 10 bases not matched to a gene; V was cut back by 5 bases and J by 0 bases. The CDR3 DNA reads TGTGCCAGTAGTTTCCTAGCGGAACGACTAGCCAAAAACATTCAGTACTTC. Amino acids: CASSFLAERLAKNIQYF.

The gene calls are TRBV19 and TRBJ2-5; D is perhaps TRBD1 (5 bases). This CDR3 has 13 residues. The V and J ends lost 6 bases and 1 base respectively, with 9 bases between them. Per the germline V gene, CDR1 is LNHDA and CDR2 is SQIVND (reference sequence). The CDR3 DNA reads TGTGCCAGTAGGGTCCAGGGCCAAGAGACCCAGTACTTC. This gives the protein CASRVQGQETQYF.

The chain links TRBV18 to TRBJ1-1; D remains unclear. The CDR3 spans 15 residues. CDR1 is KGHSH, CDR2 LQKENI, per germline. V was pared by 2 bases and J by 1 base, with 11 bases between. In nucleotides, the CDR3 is TGTGCCAGCTCACCAAAGGCCAGTGGGAACACTGAAGCTTTCTTT. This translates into CASSPKASGNTEAFF.

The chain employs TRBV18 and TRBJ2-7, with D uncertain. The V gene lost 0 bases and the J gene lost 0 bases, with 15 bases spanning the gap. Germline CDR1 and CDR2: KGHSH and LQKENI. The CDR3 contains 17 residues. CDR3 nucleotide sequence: TGTGCCAGCTCACCACCGCCGTCAGGCCCTGACTCCTACGAGCAGTACTTC. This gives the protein CASSPPPSGPDSYEQYF.

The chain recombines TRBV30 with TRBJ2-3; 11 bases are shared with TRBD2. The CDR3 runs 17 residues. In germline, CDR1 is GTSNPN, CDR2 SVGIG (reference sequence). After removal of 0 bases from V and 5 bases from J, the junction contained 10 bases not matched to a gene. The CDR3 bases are TGTGCCTGGAGTGTACTAGCGGGAGCGGGGATAGGAGATACGCAGTATTTT. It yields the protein CAWSVLAGAGIGDTQYF.

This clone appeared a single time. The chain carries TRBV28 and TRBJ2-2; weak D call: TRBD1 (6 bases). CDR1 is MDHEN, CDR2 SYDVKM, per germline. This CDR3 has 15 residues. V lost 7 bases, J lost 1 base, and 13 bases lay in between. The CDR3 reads CASNPGGWNTGELFF. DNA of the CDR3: TGTGCCAGCAACCCTGGGGGCTGGAACACCGGGGAGCTGTTTTTT.

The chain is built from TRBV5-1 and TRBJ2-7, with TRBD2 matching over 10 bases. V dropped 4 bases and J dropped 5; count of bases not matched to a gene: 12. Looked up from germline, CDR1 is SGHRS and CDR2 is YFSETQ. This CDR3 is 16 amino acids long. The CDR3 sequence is CASSGLAGEGKNEQYF. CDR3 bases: TGCGCCAGCAGCGGGCTAGCGGGAGAAGGGAAAAACGAGCAGTACTTC.